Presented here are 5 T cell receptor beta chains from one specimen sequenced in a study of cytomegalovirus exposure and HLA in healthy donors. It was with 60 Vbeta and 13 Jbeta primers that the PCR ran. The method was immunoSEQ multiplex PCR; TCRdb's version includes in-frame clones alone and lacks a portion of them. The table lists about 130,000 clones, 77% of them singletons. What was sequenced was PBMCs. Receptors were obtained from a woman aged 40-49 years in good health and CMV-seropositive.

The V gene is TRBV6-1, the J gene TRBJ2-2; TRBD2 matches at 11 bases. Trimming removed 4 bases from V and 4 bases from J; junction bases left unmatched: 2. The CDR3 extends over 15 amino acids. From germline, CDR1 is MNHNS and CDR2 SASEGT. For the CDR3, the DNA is TGTGCCAGCAGTGCGACTAGCGGGATCACCGGGGAGCTGTTTTTT. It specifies CASSATSGITGELFF.

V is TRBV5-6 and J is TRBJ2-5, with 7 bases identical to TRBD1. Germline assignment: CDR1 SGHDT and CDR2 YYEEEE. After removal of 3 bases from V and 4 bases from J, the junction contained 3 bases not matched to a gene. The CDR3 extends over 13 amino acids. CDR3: CASSSTGLETQYF. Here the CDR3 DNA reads TGTGCCAGCAGCTCGACAGGGCTAGAGACCCAGTACTTC.

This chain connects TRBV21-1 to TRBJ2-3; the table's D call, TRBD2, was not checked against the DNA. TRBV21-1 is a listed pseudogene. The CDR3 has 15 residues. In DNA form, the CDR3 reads TGTGCCACCCTAGGGCGGGAGATTCGCACAGATACGCAGTATTTT. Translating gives CATLGREIRTDTQYF.

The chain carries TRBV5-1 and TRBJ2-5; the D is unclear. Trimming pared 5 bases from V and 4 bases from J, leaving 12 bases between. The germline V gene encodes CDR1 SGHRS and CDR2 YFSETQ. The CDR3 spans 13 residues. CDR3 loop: CASRKEIRETQYF. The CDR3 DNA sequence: TGCGCCAGCAGGAAGGAGATCAGAGAGACCCAGTACTTC.

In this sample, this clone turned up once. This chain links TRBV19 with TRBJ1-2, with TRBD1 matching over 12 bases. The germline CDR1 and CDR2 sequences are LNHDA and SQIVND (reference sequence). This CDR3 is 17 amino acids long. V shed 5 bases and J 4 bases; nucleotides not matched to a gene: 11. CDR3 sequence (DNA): TGTGCCAGTAGTCCGTCCGATGGGACAGGGGGCGCCTATGGCTACACCTTC. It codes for CASSPSDGTGGAYGYTF. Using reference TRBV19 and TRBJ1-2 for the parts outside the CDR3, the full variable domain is DGGITQSPKYLFRKEGQNVTLSCEQNLNHDAMYWYRQDPGQGLRLIYYSQIVNDFQKGDIAEGYSVSREKKESFPLTVTSAQKNPTAFYLCASSPSDGTGGAYGYTFGSGTRLTVV.